This entry is about one T cell receptor beta chain. Its antigen is unidentified. This entry is derived from a study of shared clonotypes between healthy human individuals. Sequencing was performed with immunoSEQ multiplex PCR; in TCRdb, only in-frame clones are kept and a portion is missing. The profile shows more than 1,200,000 clones, just under 99% of them singletons. Every donor, a Caucasian adult, lived in Nashville, Tennessee. The V gene lost 5 bases and the J gene lost 5 bases, with 9 bases spanning the gap. CDR1 and CDR2 (germline): SGHTA, FQGNSA. The length of the CDR3 is 12 residues. Findings and limits, study-wide: For naive CD4 cells, approximately 4.7% of clonotypes were shared across a handful of donors.

This sequence joins TRBV7-2 and TRBJ2-5; D uncertain. The TCR originated in a young man in good health. The sample comprised naive CD4+ T cells sorted from blood. Subset of the sample: CD45RA+ positively selected. Written as DNA, the CDR3 is TGTGCCAGCAGCCCGACCCGGGAGACCCAGTACTTC. The encoded protein is CASSPTRETQYF.